The next 10 T cell receptor beta chains were all read from a single sample in a study of T cell repertoires in cytomegalovirus infection (dated by TCRdb to about 2019). According to the study, the label for this sample's treatment or condition signals: in vitro stimulation with specific CMV peptide epitopes to enrich CMV-specific T cells. No antigen is known for these receptors. Sequencing was performed on an Illumina HiSeq 1500. TCRdb passed the public sequencing reads through fastp at Q25 and MiXCR, retaining productive beta sequences. One record per CDR3 amino acid sequence lists the most common genes and DNA. This sample lists approximately 76,000 distinct CDR3 sequences; roughly a quarter were detected once. The ten top clones hold 50% of the sample. The specimen comprised CD8+ T cells from cultured PBMCs, sampled from culture after CMV antigen stimulation. Receptor source: a human donor in good health (CMV status not recorded). Some clones in this sample may be carry-over from other donors' samples.

This clonotype was counted between two and nine times. This chain uses TRBV19 with TRBJ2-2; D call uncertain. CDR1 and CDR2 (germline): LNHDA, SQIVND (reference sequence). There are 10 residues in the CDR3. The chain's CDR3 is CASAAGELFF. The CDR3 nucleotides read TGTGCTTCGGCTGCCGGGGAGCTGTTTTTT.

A remark on this clonotype: The germline gene is not matched at one end of the junction; a read error may be the cause. The rearrangement links TRBV7-6 to TRBJ1-1, with D unresolved. CDR1 and CDR2 from the germline V gene are SGHVS and FNYEAQ. This CDR3 has 13 residues. CDR3 nucleotides: TGTGCTAGCAGCGCCGCCCAGAACACTGAAGCTTTCTTT. Amino acids: CASSAAQNTEAFF.

This clonotype showed up just a few times. The chain couples TRBV6-5 to TRBJ1-2; 9 nucleotides match TRBD1. The germline V gene has CDR1 MNHEY and CDR2 SVGAGI. The V and J ends lost 2 bases and 7 bases, in that order; junction bases with no gene match: 8. CDR3 length: 15 amino acids. CDR3 sequence (DNA): TGTGCCAGCAGTTACGGGACAGGGACACTGAGTGGCTACACCTTC. This translates into CASSYGTGTLSGYTF.

This chain joins TRBV12-3 or TRBV12-4 and TRBJ2-3, with D possibly matching TRBD1 (5 bases). V lost 3 bases and J lost 2, with 12 bases in between. CDR3 length: 15 residues. This chain's CDR3 is CASSLQGPDTDTQYF. The CDR3 region has the DNA TGTGCCAGCAGTTTGCAGGGCCCAGACACAGATACGCAGTATTTT.

This chain links TRBV25-1 with TRBJ2-6; D possibly corresponds to TRBD2 (5 bases). CDR1 and CDR2 from the germline V gene are MGHDK and SYGVNS. The ends were cut back, 3 bases at V and 8 bases at J, with 11 bases in the middle. CDR3 size: 14 residues. The CDR3 reads CASSEVAGTNVLTF. CDR3 nucleotide sequence: TGTGCCAGCAGTGAGGTCGCCGGGACCAACGTCCTGACTTTC.

This chain uses TRBV4-3 with TRBJ2-5; D assignment may be TRBD1 or TRBD2 (5 bases each). Germline assignment: CDR1 LGHNA and CDR2 YSLEER. V was trimmed by 1 base and J by 0 bases, leaving 9 bases between them. The CDR3 loop spans 15 amino acids. As DNA, the CDR3 is TGCGCCAGCAGCCAAGTATGGGGGAACCAAGAGACCCAGTACTTC. It translates to CASSQVWGNQETQYF.

The J gene is TRBJ2-7, the V gene TRBV20-1; D is unclear. The CDR3 runs to 13 residues. Trimming cost V 2 bases and J 5 bases, with 13 bases left between them. Germline assignment: CDR1 DFQATT and CDR2 SNEGSKA (reference sequence). The CDR3 spells CSARPPGEHEQYF. Here the CDR3 DNA reads TGCAGTGCTAGACCCCCTGGCGAACACGAGCAGTACTTC.

This chain uses TRBV4-3 with TRBJ2-1; D ambiguous. This CDR3 is 14 amino acids long. V lost 1 base and J lost 5, with 9 bases in between. The germline V gene encodes CDR1 LGHNA and CDR2 YSLEER. CDR3 sequence: CASSQGLLDNEQFF. The CDR3 DNA reads as TGCGCCAGCAGCCAAGGCCTCCTGGACAATGAGCAGTTCTTC.

As concerns this clonotype: This may arise from a read error, as a much more abundant clone is one base away. The J gene is TRBJ1-1, the V gene TRBV4-1; the D is unclear. The CDR3 contains 13 residues. V shed 5 bases and J shed 5 bases, with 12 bases lying between them. The V gene's germline CDR1 is MGHRA and CDR2 YSYEKL. This chain's CDR3 is CASSKAMRTEAFF. DNA for the CDR3: TGCGCCAGCAGCAAGGCTATGCGTACTGAAGCTTTCTTT.

This clonotype was detected ten times or more. This chain joins TRBV7-6 and TRBJ2-2; no clear D. The germline V gene encodes CDR1 SGHVS and CDR2 FNYEAQ. V was clipped by 5 bases and J by 4 bases, with 14 bases between them. This CDR3 spans 15 amino acids. CDR3 nucleotides: TGTGCCAGCAGCCAAGATGATTTCGGCACCGGGGAGCTGTTTTTT. This translates into CASSQDDFGTGELFF.